The clone carrying this T cell receptor beta chain showed up just a few times. Its antigen is as yet unknown. This CDR3 comprises 13 residues. V was clipped by 8 bases and J by 5 bases; unmatched bases: 3. The germline V gene encodes CDR1 MNHNY and CDR2 SVGAGI (reference sequence). Some clones are missing from TCRdb's copy, which holds only in-frame ones; the method was immunoSEQ multiplex PCR. This table has almost 30,000 clones, about 85% appearing once. The sample comes from a study of a mutant IDH1 vaccine in newly diagnosed glioma. In the study overall: Patients came in for eight vaccinations, in weeks 1, 3, 5, 7, 11, 15, 19 and 23. Previous treatment comprised radiotherapy, temozolomide, or both, mostly both.

Sample time point: week 5, during vaccination. The investigators gave 300 ug of mutant IDH1 20-mer peptide in each vaccine dose, together with topical imiquimod. This receptor was obtained from a woman aged 40 to 50 with glioma. Some clones in this sample may be carry-over from other donors' samples. This sample comprised peripheral blood mononuclear cells (PBMCs), obtained from a glioma patient whose treatment included an IDH1 peptide vaccine. The chain combines TRBV6-6 with TRBJ2-3; 11 nucleotides align to TRBD2. In DNA form, the CDR3 reads TGTGCCAGCTCCACTAGCGGGAGAGATACGCAGTATTTT. Its translation: CASSTSGRDTQYF.